This TCR beta chain came from a study of blood T cell repertoires in COVID-19. The wider study: Samples representing acute and convalescent COVID-19 were sourced from the United States, Italy and Spain.

This CDR3 is 14 amino acids long. Germline CDR1 and CDR2: SEHNR and FQNEAQ (reference sequence). Trimming left V 1 base short and J 6 bases short, with 11 bases between. Under the authors' procedure: Using reference gene primer amplification, nucleated cell counts were estimated. The data were produced by immunoSEQ multiplex PCR, yet TCRdb's version contains in-frame clones alone and is incomplete. D and trimming come from the DNA, and the V and J calls and clone size come from that table. The sample gives some 70,000 clones, 88% of which show up once; less than 3% is in the top ten. This chain joins TRBV7-9 and TRBJ2-3; no firm D call. Sequencing was carried out using peripheral blood. This sequence originates from an older man with active or convalescent COVID-19. In nucleotides, the CDR3 is TGTGCCAGCAGCTTAGGAGTAGTTCCTGATACGCAGTATTTT. The encoded protein is CASSLGVVPDTQYF.